The 21 T cell receptor beta chains given below trace back to one sample, sequenced in a study of OX40 agonist ivuxolimab in advanced cancers. TCRdb's table, derived via immunoSEQ multiplex PCR, lists solely in-frame clones and lacks some. In the table there are approximately 91,000 clones, roughly 84% of which are singletons. This sample comprised CD4+ or CD8+ T cells sorted from blood, obtained in a trial of the OX40 agonist ivuxolimab. The receptors originated from an adult with an advanced solid tumor such as melanoma, head and neck, liver or kidney cancer.

Of note for this clone: At one end the junction does not follow the germline gene, possibly because of a read error. The chain couples TRBV6-5 to TRBJ1-1; 9 bases are shared with TRBD1. The germline V gene has CDR1 MNHEY and CDR2 SVGAGI. The CDR3 is 12 residues long. CDR3 sequence reads: CASSRGTGKGIF. The CDR3 DNA sequence: TGTGCCAGCAGCCGCGGGACAGGGAAAGGGATCTTT.

V usage is TRBV5-6 and J usage is TRBJ1-1; a weak D match, TRBD1 (6 bases). CDR1 is SGHDT and CDR2 is YYEEEE in the germline V gene. The CDR3 has 19 residues. Trimming took off 4 bases at V and 0 bases at J, with 25 bases between the two ends. This CDR3 is CASSATGGGINFLNTEAFF. CDR3 coding DNA: TGTGCCAGCAGCGCAACGGGAGGGGGGATAAACTTCTTGAACACTGAAGCTTTCTTT.

The J gene is TRBJ2-7, the V gene TRBV2; TRBD1 matches at 10 bases. Trimming took 7 bases from V and 3 from J; bases not matched to a gene: 6. Germline loops: CDR1 SNHLY, CDR2 FYNNEI. The CDR3 length is 14 residues. In DNA, the CDR3 is TGTGCCAGCATTCGACAGGGGGCGATCTACGAGCAGTACTTC. Translated, it gives CASIRQGAIYEQYF. The whole variable domain, filled in from reference TRBV2 and TRBJ2-7, reads EPEVTQTPSHQVTQMGQEVILRCVPISNHLYFYWYRQILGQKVEFLVSFYNNEISEKSEIFDDQFSVERPDGSNFTLKIRSTKLEDSAMYFCASIRQGAIYEQYFGPGTRLTVT.

This clone was detected once. The chain joins TRBV7-2 to TRBJ2-3; D is uncertain. This CDR3 is built from 15 residues. The V gene's germline CDR1 is SGHTA and CDR2 FQGNSA. Trimming removed 6 bases from V and 2 bases from J, with 15 bases in between. The CDR3 sequence is CASSAEGHNTDTQYF. CDR3 in DNA: TGTGCCAGCAGTGCCGAAGGGCACAACACAGATACGCAGTATTTT.

The chain links TRBV4-3 to TRBJ1-2; D not resolved. Germline V gene data show CDR1 as LGHNA and CDR2 as YSLEER. The V gene lost 0 bases and the J gene lost 4 bases, with 6 bases spanning the gap. This CDR3 has 13 amino acids. The CDR3 DNA follows: TGCGCCAGCAGCCAAGATCCAGCCTATGGCTACACCTTC. Translating gives CASSQDPAYGYTF.

The rearrangement links TRBV10-2 to TRBJ1-5, with D maybe TRBD1 (5 bases). This CDR3 has 17 residues. Between the trimmed V and J ends, which lost 0 bases and 0 bases, there was a span of 12 bases. CDR1 WSHSY and CDR2 SAAADI come from the germline V gene. The CDR3 sequence: CASSESRGDGSNQPQHF. In DNA form, the CDR3 reads TGCGCCAGCAGTGAGTCGCGGGGGGACGGTAGCAATCAGCCCCAGCATTTT.

This sequence joins TRBV29-1 and TRBJ2-1; 7 bases fit TRBD2. The CDR3 loop spans 15 amino acids. V lost 7 bases and J lost 2; bases outside the gene matches: 11. Germline-derived CDR1 and CDR2 are SQVTM and ANQGSEA. CDR3 region: CSEAGGRVTYNEQFF. The CDR3 nucleotides read TGCAGCGAGGCCGGGGGGAGGGTTACCTACAATGAGCAGTTCTTC.

The rearrangement links TRBV5-6 to TRBJ1-6; D unresolved. Germline CDR1 reads SGHDT; CDR2 reads YYEEEE. This CDR3 comprises 14 residues. Deletions cut 1 base from V and 6 bases from J, with 8 bases between. CDR3 sequence: CASSLLRGNSPLHF. The CDR3 coding sequence is TGTGCCAGCAGCTTGCTGCGGGGTAATTCACCCCTCCACTTT. The complete variable domain, with remaining parts taken from reference TRBV5-6 and TRBJ1-6, reads DAGVTQSPTHLIKTRGQQVTLRCSPKSGHDTVSWYQQALGQGPQFIFQYYEEEERQRGNFPDRFSGHQFPNYSSELNVNALLLGDSALYLCASSLLRGNSPLHFGNGTRLTVT.

The chain links TRBV5-1 to TRBJ1-1, with 10 positions matching TRBD1. Germline V gene data show CDR1 as SGHRS and CDR2 as YFSETQ. The CDR3 totals 13 residues. V dropped 3 bases and J dropped 6; count of bases not matched to a gene: 2. For the CDR3, the DNA is TGCGCCAGCAGCTGGGGACAGGGGTCTGAAGCTTTCTTT. It specifies CASSWGQGSEAFF.

The chain employs TRBV10-3 and TRBJ2-7, with a weak D call TRBD2 (5 bases). This CDR3 spans 14 amino acids. Germline values: CDR1 ENHRY, CDR2 SYGVKD. Trimming pared 11 bases from V and 7 bases from J, leaving 24 bases between. This CDR3 is CAAQRASSSGEQYF. Written as DNA, the CDR3 is TGTGCCGCCCAGAGGGCTAGCAGCTCGGGGGAGCAGTACTTC.

This chain links TRBV9 with TRBJ2-5; 8 nucleotides align to TRBD1. Germline CDR1 SGDLS, CDR2 YYNGEE. The CDR3 sequence is 15 residues long. V dropped 0 bases and J dropped 3; count of bases not matched to a gene: 4. The CDR3: CASSVENRGEETQYF. CDR3 DNA sequence: TGTGCCAGCAGCGTAGAGAACAGGGGGGAAGAGACCCAGTACTTC. Full variable domain (rest looked up from reference TRBV9 and TRBJ2-5): DSGVTQTPKHLITATGQRVTLRCSPRSGDLSVYWYQQSLDQGLQFLIQYYNGEERAKGNILERFSAQQFPDLHSELNLSSLELGDSALYFCASSVENRGEETQYFGPGTRLLVL.

The V and J genes are TRBV19 and TRBJ1-5; 11 bases map to TRBD1. V was clipped by 8 bases and J by 0 bases; unmatched bases: 18. Germline loops: CDR1 LNHDA, CDR2 SQIVND (reference sequence). CDR3 length equals 20 residues. The CDR3 DNA sequence: TGTGCCAGTCACGGGCACTCGGGACAGGGGGTCCTTTATAGCAATCAGCCCCAGCATTTT. Protein sequence: CASHGHSGQGVLYSNQPQHF.

The genes are TRBV6-1 and TRBJ1-2; D gene ambiguous. The CDR3 runs to 13 residues. CDR1 is MNHNS and CDR2 is SASEGT in the germline V gene. The V end was cut by 3 bases, the J end by 2 bases, with 7 bases between. CDR3 amino acids: CASSDLLNYGYTF. DNA for the CDR3: TGTGCCAGCAGTGACTTACTGAACTATGGCTACACCTTC.

This chain links TRBV18 with TRBJ1-3; 8 nucleotides match TRBD1. Germline-derived CDR1 and CDR2 are KGHSH and LQKENI. The CDR3 has 15 residues. Trimming removed 2 bases from V and 6 bases from J; junction bases left unmatched: 6. The CDR3 sequence: CASSPKDRVENTIYF. In nucleotides, the CDR3 is TGTGCCAGCTCACCAAAGGACAGGGTAGAAAACACCATATATTTT.

The J gene is TRBJ1-2, the V gene TRBV11-1, with D perhaps TRBD1 (6 bases). The germline V gene has CDR1 SGHAT and CDR2 FQDESV (reference sequence). V shed 4 bases and J shed 6 bases, with 24 bases lying between them. CDR3 length equals 17 residues. The CDR3, as DNA: TGTGCCAGCAGCTCCGGTCTTGCAGGGACAACCGTTGATGGCTACACCTTC. It specifies CASSSGLAGTTVDGYTF.

The chain employs TRBV6-5 and TRBJ1-1; D may be TRBD1 (5 bases). The V gene lost 4 bases and the J gene lost 6 bases, with 21 bases spanning the gap. Germline V gene sequence: CDR1 MNHEY, CDR2 SVGAGI. The CDR3 spans 16 residues. This CDR3 is CASSFSAGYTSPEAFF. CDR3 nucleotide sequence: TGTGCCAGCAGTTTCTCAGCAGGGTATACCTCACCTGAAGCTTTCTTT.

DNA for the CDR3: TGTGCCACCGCTATAGACGGGTACACTGAAGCTTTCTTT. Translating gives CATAIDGYTEAFF. V gene TRBV15 combines with J gene TRBJ1-1; D is unresolved. V was pared by 8 bases and J by 3 bases, with 13 bases between. The CDR3 covers 13 residues. Germline values: CDR1 LNHNV, CDR2 YYDKDF (reference sequence).

The genes are TRBV5-1 and TRBJ1-1; D is possibly TRBD1 (6 bases). The CDR3 consists of 15 residues. Between the trimmed V and J ends, which lost 0 bases and 1 base, there was a span of 10 bases. Looked up from germline, CDR1 is SGHRS and CDR2 is YFSETQ. CDR3 amino acids: CASSLDRVANTEAFF. DNA for the CDR3: TGCGCCAGCAGCTTGGACAGGGTGGCGAACACTGAAGCTTTCTTT. The entire variable domain, with the rest obtained from reference TRBV5-1 and TRBJ1-1, is as follows: KAGVTQTPRYLIKTRGQQVTLSCSPISGHRSVSWYQQTPGQGLQFLFEYFSETQRNKGNFPGRFSGRQFSNSRSEMNVSTLELGDSALYLCASSLDRVANTEAFFGQGTRLTVV.

The gene calls are TRBV18 and TRBJ1-5; D not resolved. Trimming left V 2 bases short and J 3 bases short, with 8 bases between. Germline V CDR1 and CDR2: KGHSH, LQKENI. CDR3 length: 14 residues. For the CDR3, the DNA is TGTGCCAGCTCACCAGGGCAGAACAATCAGCCCCAGCATTTT. This gives the protein CASSPGQNNQPQHF.

The genes are TRBV19 and TRBJ1-2, with D maybe TRBD1 (6 bases). Germline V gene sequence: CDR1 LNHDA, CDR2 SQIVND (reference sequence). V gave up 0 bases and J gave up 6 bases, with 17 bases separating them. The CDR3 has 16 amino acids. The CDR3: CASSIDGRQGLDGYTF. CDR3 DNA sequence: TGTGCCAGTAGTATAGATGGAAGGCAGGGGTTGGATGGCTACACCTTC.

The table lists this clone with a few counts. The V gene is TRBV5-6, the J gene TRBJ2-1; 7 nucleotides align to TRBD2. Germline CDR1 reads SGHDT; CDR2 reads YYEEEE. There are 16 residues in the CDR3. V shed 6 bases, J shed 0 bases, and the junction held 9 bases outside the gene matches. The CDR3 region is CASNMGGFSSYNEQFF. The CDR3 DNA reads TGTGCCAGCAATATGGGGGGGTTCAGCTCCTACAATGAGCAGTTCTTC.